The 7 T cell receptor beta chains listed next were all sequenced from one sample in a study of shared clonotypes between healthy human individuals. The naive CD8 population came from CD45RO-negative cells selected for CCR7, without terminally differentiated effector memory CD45RA+ cells. Some clones are missing from TCRdb's copy, which holds only in-frame ones; the method was immunoSEQ multiplex PCR. The sample includes approximately 720,000 clones, roughly 94% seen only once; the top ten take 20% to 25%. Sequencing was carried out using naive CD8+ T cells sorted from blood. All receptors come from a man in his thirties or forties in good health.

This chain uses TRBV2 with TRBJ2-6; the D is unclear. This CDR3 contains 16 residues. Germline lookup yields CDR1 SNHLY and CDR2 FYNNEI. The ends were cut back, 3 bases at V and 0 bases at J, with 9 bases in the middle. The CDR3 sequence: CASSDLEYSGANVLTF. In DNA, the CDR3 is TGTGCCAGCAGTGACCTTGAGTACTCTGGGGCCAACGTCCTGACTTTC.

This sequence joins TRBV5-1 and TRBJ2-5; D unresolved. V lost 1 base and J 5 bases, leaving 12 bases between the germline ends. This CDR3 has 14 amino acids. Germline CDR1 is SGHRS and CDR2 is YFSETQ. The CDR3 DNA reads as TGCGCCAGCAGCTTGCTGGCCTTCGATGAGACCCAGTACTTC. Its protein is CASSLLAFDETQYF.

Points on this clone: At one boundary the junction diverges from the germline segment, which might be a read error. Distinct nucleotide sequences in the sample also encode this CDR3. This chain joins TRBV11-2 and TRBJ2-5; D unclear. The CDR3 contains 10 residues. Germline values: CDR1 SGHAT, CDR2 FQNNGV. This CDR3 is CASSLETQYF. As DNA, the CDR3 is TGTGCCAGCAGCCTAGAGACCCAGTACTTC.

The chain recombines TRBV6-1 with TRBJ1-2; maybe TRBD1 (6 bases). This CDR3 is 15 amino acids long. The ends were cut back, 1 base at V and 4 bases at J, with 13 bases in the middle. CDR1 is MNHNS, CDR2 SASEGT, per germline. The CDR3 DNA reads TGTGCCAGCAGTGAAGAGGGACTCAGGGGCTATGGCTACACCTTC. It specifies CASSEEGLRGYGYTF.

This CDR3 is CASSLIGKGRDTGELFF. Here the CDR3 DNA reads TGTGCCAGCAGTTTAATAGGTAAGGGGCGCGACACCGGGGAGCTGTTTTTT. The chain uses TRBV27 and TRBJ2-2; possibly TRBD1 for D (5 bases). CDR1 is MNHEY, CDR2 SMNVEV, per germline (reference sequence). The CDR3 is made up of 17 amino acids. V was trimmed by 2 bases and J by 3 bases, leaving 16 bases between them.

V and J are TRBV10-2 and TRBJ1-1; tentatively, D is TRBD1 (6 bases). CDR1 and CDR2 from the germline V gene are WSHSY and SAAADI. V lost 0 bases and J 0 bases, leaving 14 bases between the germline ends. This CDR3 spans 17 amino acids. CDR3 DNA sequence: TGCGCCAGCAGTGAGTCTTCTAGGACAGACCTGAACACTGAAGCTTTCTTT. This sequence encodes CASSESSRTDLNTEAFF.

This chain links TRBV13 with TRBJ2-5, with D perhaps matching TRBD1 or TRBD2 (7 bases each). V was clipped by 6 bases and J by 2 bases, with 13 bases between them. Germline lookup yields CDR1 PRHDT and CDR2 FYEKMQ (reference sequence). The length of the CDR3 is 14 residues. CDR3 in DNA: TGTGCCAGCAGTGTCAGGGGGGGTCAAGAGACCCAGTACTTC. Residues: CASSVRGGQETQYF.